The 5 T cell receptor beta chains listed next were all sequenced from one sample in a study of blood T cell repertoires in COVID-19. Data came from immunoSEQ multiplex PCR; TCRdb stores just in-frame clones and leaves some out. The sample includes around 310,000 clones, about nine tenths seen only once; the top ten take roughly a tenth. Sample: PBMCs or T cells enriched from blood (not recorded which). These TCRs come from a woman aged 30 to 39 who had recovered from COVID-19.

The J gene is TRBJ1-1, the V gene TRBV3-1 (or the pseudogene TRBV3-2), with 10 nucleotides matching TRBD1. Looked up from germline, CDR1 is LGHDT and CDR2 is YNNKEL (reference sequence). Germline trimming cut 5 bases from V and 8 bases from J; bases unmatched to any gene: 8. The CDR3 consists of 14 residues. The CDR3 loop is CASSAGGTGAEAFF. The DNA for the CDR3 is TGTGCCAGCAGCGCGGGAGGGACAGGGGCCGAAGCTTTCTTT.

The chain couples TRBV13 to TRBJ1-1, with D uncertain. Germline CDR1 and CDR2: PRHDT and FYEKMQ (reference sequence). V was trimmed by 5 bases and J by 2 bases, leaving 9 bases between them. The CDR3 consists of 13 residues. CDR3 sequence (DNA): TGTGCCAGCAGCCTTAACAGAAACACTGAAGCTTTCTTT. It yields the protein CASSLNRNTEAFF.

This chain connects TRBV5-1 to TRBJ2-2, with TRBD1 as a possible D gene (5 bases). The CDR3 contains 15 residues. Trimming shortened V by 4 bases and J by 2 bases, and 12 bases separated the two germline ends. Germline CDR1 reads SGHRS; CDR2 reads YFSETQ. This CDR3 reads CASSARTGNTGELFF. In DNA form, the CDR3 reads TGCGCCAGCAGCGCCCGCACAGGCAACACCGGGGAGCTGTTTTTT.

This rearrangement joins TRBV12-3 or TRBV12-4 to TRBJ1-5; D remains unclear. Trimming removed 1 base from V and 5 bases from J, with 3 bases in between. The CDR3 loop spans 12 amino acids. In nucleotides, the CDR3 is TGTGCCAGCAGTTTAGTAGATCAGCCCCAGCATTTT. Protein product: CASSLVDQPQHF.

In nucleotides, the CDR3 is TGTGCCAGTAGTATACAGGGGGCGAGCTCTGGAAACACCATATATTTT. This encodes CASSIQGASSGNTIYF. V is TRBV19 and J is TRBJ1-3; 8 bases line up with TRBD1. V shed 2 bases, J shed 0 bases, and the junction held 3 bases outside the gene matches. The germline CDR1 and CDR2 sequences are LNHDA and SQIVND (reference sequence). CDR3 length equals 16 residues.